These 6 T cell receptor beta chains originate from one sample sequenced in a study of OX40 agonist ivuxolimab in advanced cancers. Generated by immunoSEQ multiplex PCR, the TCRdb table keeps only in-frame clones and is missing some. The profile shows over 10,000 clones, roughly 80% of them singletons. The sequencing used CD4+ or CD8+ T cells sorted from blood, collected in a trial of the OX40 agonist ivuxolimab. The origin of the receptors is an adult with an advanced solid tumor such as melanoma, head and neck, liver or kidney cancer.

V gene TRBV2 combines with J gene TRBJ2-2; no firm D call. Trimming shortened V by 7 bases and J by 6 bases, and 18 bases separated the two germline ends. The CDR3 spans 15 residues. Germline V gene sequence: CDR1 SNHLY, CDR2 FYNNEI. The CDR3 sequence: CASKRSQIEAGELFF. CDR3 coding DNA: TGTGCCAGCAAGCGATCGCAGATAGAGGCCGGGGAGCTGTTTTTT.

The chain joins TRBV13 to TRBJ2-7; TRBD2 matches at 8 bases. The germline V gene has CDR1 PRHDT and CDR2 FYEKMQ (reference sequence). There are 15 residues in the CDR3. Trimming removed 4 bases from V and 4 bases from J; junction bases left unmatched: 9. The chain's CDR3 is CASSSQRESEYEQYF. For the CDR3, the DNA is TGTGCCAGCAGCTCCCAGCGGGAGAGTGAGTACGAGCAGTACTTC.

The chain joins TRBV2 to TRBJ2-7, with 7 bases aligning to TRBD1. The junction had 7 bases not matched to a gene; V was cut back by 6 bases and J by 2 bases. In germline, CDR1 is SNHLY, CDR2 FYNNEI. CDR3 length equals 14 residues. As DNA, the CDR3 is TGTGCCAGCAGCGGACAGGCGTCAGCCTACGAGCAGTACTTC. This sequence encodes CASSGQASAYEQYF.

This clone is medium-sized by share. The identical CDR3 is also encoded by other nucleotide sequences in the sample. The V gene is TRBV19, the J gene TRBJ1-5; TRBD1 matches at 7 bases. CDR1 and CDR2 from the germline V gene are LNHDA and SQIVND (reference sequence). The trim removed 3 bases at V and 4 bases at J, leaving 6 bases unmatched. CDR3 size: 15 residues. In DNA, the CDR3 is TGTGCCAGTAGTATTGGGCTCAGGGGGAATCAGCCCCAGCATTTT. Translation gives CASSIGLRGNQPQHF. Variable domain in full (rest from reference TRBV19 and TRBJ1-5): DGGITQSPKYLFRKEGQNVTLSCEQNLNHDAMYWYRQDPGQGLRLIYYSQIVNDFQKGDIAEGYSVSREKKESFPLTVTSAQKNPTAFYLCASSIGLRGNQPQHFGDGTRLSIL.

This clone was seen a few times. The V gene is TRBV15, the J gene TRBJ2-4; D possibly corresponds to TRBD1 (6 bases). CDR3 length equals 15 residues. Germline loops: CDR1 LNHNV, CDR2 YYDKDF (reference sequence). The V end lost 5 bases, the J end lost 0 bases, and 11 bases lay between the germline ends. The CDR3 DNA is TGTGCCACCAGCGCCCACAGGGAAGCCAAAAACATTCAGTACTTC. It codes for CATSAHREAKNIQYF.

This sequence joins TRBV29-1 and TRBJ1-1, with a weak D call TRBD1 (6 bases). V shed 4 bases and J shed 2 bases, with 11 bases lying between them. The CDR3 spans 13 residues. Germline V gives CDR1 SQVTM, CDR2 ANQGSEA. The CDR3 region has the DNA TGCAGCGTTGGCAGGGGATACAACACTGAAGCTTTCTTT. Protein product: CSVGRGYNTEAFF.